The entry below describes one T cell receptor (beta chain). What it recognizes is unknown. The V gene's germline CDR1 is GTSNPN and CDR2 SVGIG (reference sequence). V was shortened by 3 bases and J by 2 bases, with 11 bases between the two germline ends. The CDR3 contains 13 residues. RNA transcripts yielded amplified TCR beta CDR3 regions. RT-PCR in the first round (using the HTBI primer set) targeted the TCR CDR3. TCRdb called the multiplex PCR reads again in MiXCR, with one record for every CDR3 protein. The table includes approximately 640,000 distinct CDR3 sequences, about 17% detected once. The entry originates in a study of T cells in Graves' hyperthyroidism and ophthalmopathy. Points from the study as a whole: Blood also contained most expanded thyroid clonotypes above 0.001. The model's output predicted ophthalmopathy at a median of about 6.5 months prior to onset.

The chain couples TRBV30 to TRBJ2-7; tentatively, D is TRBD1 or TRBD2 (5 bases each). The TCR originated in a woman in her twenties or thirties with Graves' hyperthyroidism. The sequencing sample was made of blood. The CDR3 sequence: CAWRTGAPYEQYF. As DNA, the CDR3 is TGTGCCTGGAGAACCGGGGCACCCTACGAGCAGTACTTC.